What follows describes a single T cell receptor beta chain. In the source study's methods: Amplified reference gene primers provided the basis for estimating nucleated cell counts. The data were produced by immunoSEQ multiplex PCR, yet TCRdb's version contains in-frame clones alone and is incomplete. From that table come the V and J calls and clone size; the DNA was used to work out D and trimming. The top ten clones hold 5% to 6% of a sample with about 160,000 clones, about 84% of them seen once. This sample is drawn from a study of blood T cell repertoires in COVID-19. Overall study context: T cells, B-cell-depleted T cells, or PBMCs provided the cDNA or gDNA that served as material.

The germline V gene encodes CDR1 SNHLY and CDR2 FYNNEI. The CDR3 spans 16 residues. Trimming left V 4 bases short and J 3 bases short, with 16 bases between. The cohort comprised adults aged about 18 to 89 years residing in 20 to 30 US areas. Grouping used clinical history reported by participants in a survey and questionnaire. The specimen sequenced was PBMCs or T cells enriched from blood (not recorded which). This receptor was identified in a man in his forties or fifties who had recovered from COVID-19. This sequence joins TRBV2 and TRBJ1-3; D is possibly TRBD1 (6 bases). The CDR3 loop reads CASSVRQGRIGNTIYF. DNA of the CDR3: TGTGCCAGCAGTGTCCGGCAGGGGCGGATTGGAAACACCATATATTTT.